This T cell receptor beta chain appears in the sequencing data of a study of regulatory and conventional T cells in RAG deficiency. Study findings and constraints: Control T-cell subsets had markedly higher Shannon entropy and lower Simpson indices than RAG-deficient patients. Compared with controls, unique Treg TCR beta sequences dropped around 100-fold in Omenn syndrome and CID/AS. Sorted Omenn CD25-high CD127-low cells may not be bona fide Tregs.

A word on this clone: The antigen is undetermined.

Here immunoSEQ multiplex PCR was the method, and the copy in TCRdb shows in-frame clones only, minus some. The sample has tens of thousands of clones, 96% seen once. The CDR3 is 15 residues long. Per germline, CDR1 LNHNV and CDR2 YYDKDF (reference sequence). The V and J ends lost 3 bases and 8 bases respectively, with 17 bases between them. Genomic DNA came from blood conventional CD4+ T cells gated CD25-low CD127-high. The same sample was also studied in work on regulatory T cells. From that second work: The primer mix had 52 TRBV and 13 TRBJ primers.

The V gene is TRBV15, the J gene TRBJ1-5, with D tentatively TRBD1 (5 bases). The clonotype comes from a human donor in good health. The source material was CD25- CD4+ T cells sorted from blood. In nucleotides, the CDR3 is TGTGCCACCAGCAGGGACCTCGGGGGTGGAGAGCCCCAGCATTTT. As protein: CATSRDLGGGEPQHF. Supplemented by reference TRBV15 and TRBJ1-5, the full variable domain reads DAMVIQNPRYQVTQFGKPVTLSCSQTLNHNVMYWYQQKSSQAPKLLFHYYDKDFNNEADTPDNFQSRRPNTSFCFLDIRSPGLGDTAMYLCATSRDLGGGEPQHFGDGTRLSIL.